The clone carrying this T cell receptor (beta chain) was observed many times. The sample comes from a study of T cells in Graves' hyperthyroidism and ophthalmopathy. Study-wide context: Before any treatment, at initial diagnosis, peripheral blood was collected.

Patients with ophthalmopathy all had a Clinical Activity Score of at least 3, a NOSPECS grade of at least 4 and duration under 3 months. CDR3 length: 14 amino acids. Trimming pared 7 bases from V and 0 bases from J, leaving 13 bases between. Germline V gene data show CDR1 as MNHEY and CDR2 as SMNVEV (reference sequence). What was amplified from RNA transcripts were TCR beta CDR3 regions. TCR CDR3 underwent first-round RT-PCR with the HTBI primer set. From the multiplex PCR reads, TCRdb called clonotypes with MiXCR, one entry per CDR3 protein. Among under 350,000 distinct CDR3 sequences listed, 17% were seen once.

V gene TRBV27 combines with J gene TRBJ2-7; D ambiguous. Sample: blood. The clonotype originates from an older woman with Graves' ophthalmopathy. The CDR3 DNA reads as TGTGCCAGCACTGTGGACGGCAACTCCTACGAGCAGTACTTC. It is translated as CASTVDGNSYEQYF.